This is a list of T cell receptor beta chains from one sample in a study of T cell repertoires in cytomegalovirus infection. No antigen has been assigned to these receptors. In TCRdb, the reads were re-called with MiXCR into one record per CDR3 protein. The sample contains approximately 310,000 distinct CDR3 sequences, 25% of which appear only once. This specimen consisted of cultured PBMCs, obtained from culture after CMV antigen stimulation. The receptors originated from a human donor in good health (CMV status not recorded). Some clones in this sample may be carry-over from other donors' samples. CDR3s include the opening cysteine and the closing phenylalanine or tryptophan. The D gene is left open where the match is weak. A clone size is listed for some rows: how often the clone was seen (once, few, many), or a class if it is expanded.

D gene	clone size	CDR3 length	V gene	J gene	CDR3 protein	CDR3 DNA
-	-	14	TRBV29-1	TRBJ1-5	CSVEFGKGNQPQHF	TGCAGCGTTGAGTTTGGGAAGGGCAATCAGCCCCAGCATTTT
TRBD2	few	16	TRBV18	TRBJ2-3	CASSPTGAGGTDTQYF	TGTGCCAGCTCACCGACAGGAGCGGGAGGGACAGATACGCAGTATTTT
TRBD2	-	16	TRBV7-8	TRBJ2-1	CASSLVPSGAYNEQFF	TGTGCCAGCAGCTTAGTTCCTAGCGGGGCGTACAATGAGCAGTTCTTC
-	few	15	TRBV12-3/TRBV12-4	TRBJ2-1	CASSFAGTLGHEQFF	TGTGCCAGCAGTTTCGCGGGGACCCTGGGCCATGAGCAGTTCTTC
-	many	14	TRBV20-1	TRBJ1-1	CSASRMTGNTEAFF	TGCAGTGCTAGTAGGATGACAGGAAACACTGAAGCTTTCTTT
-	-	15	TRBV5-4	TRBJ1-1	CASRPSGGLNTEAFF	TGTGCCAGCAGGCCGTCGGGTGGGCTGAACACTGAAGCTTTCTTT
TRBD2	-	14	TRBV5-1	TRBJ2-1	CASSLVGGSGRKFF	TGCGCCAGCAGCTTGGTAGGCGGGAGTGGAAGAAAGTTCTTC
-	-	13	TRBV4-3	TRBJ2-1	CASNRGEYNEQFF	TGCGCCAGCAACCGAGGGGAATACAATGAGCAGTTCTTC
-	few	18	TRBV4-3	TRBJ2-2	CASSQDVGHSANTGELFF	TGCGCCAGCAGCCAAGATGTGGGGCACTCCGCGAACACCGGGGAGCTGTTTTTT
-	many	15	TRBV12-3/TRBV12-4	TRBJ2-4	CASSFIHPDKNIQYF	TGTGCCAGCAGTTTTATTCACCCTGACAAAAACATTCAGTACTTC
-	few	15	TRBV29-1	TRBJ1-1	CSVAGSLGVNTEAFF	TGCAGCGTTGCGGGCAGCTTGGGGGTTAACACTGAAGCTTTCTTT
-	many	13	TRBV7-2	TRBJ2-1	CASSLGTYNEQFF	TGTGCCAGCAGCCTTGGGACTTACAATGAGCAGTTCTTC
TRBD2	-	15	TRBV4-1	TRBJ2-3	CASSQWEGPIDTQYF	TGCGCCAGCAGCCAGTGGGAGGGGCCCATAGATACGCAGTATTTT
TRBD1	-	17	TRBV28	TRBJ1-2	CASSLEGAGFFDYGYTF	TGTGCCAGCAGTTTGGAGGGGGCAGGCTTTTTCGACTATGGCTACACCTTC
TRBD2	-	14	TRBV5-6	TRBJ2-1	CASRTSGMGTEQFF	TGTGCCAGCAGAACTAGCGGGATGGGCACTGAGCAGTTCTTC
TRBD1	few	14	TRBV6-4	TRBJ2-2	CASSDRETTGELFF	TGTGCCAGCAGCGACAGGGAGACCACCGGGGAGCTGTTTTTT
-	-	14	TRBV6-2/TRBV6-3	TRBJ2-5	CASSYSAGGETQYF	TGTGCCAGCAGTTACTCGGCGGGCGGCGAGACCCAGTACTTC
TRBD1	few	16	TRBV6-2/TRBV6-3	TRBJ2-1	CASSHLQGPPYNEQFF	TGTGCCAGCAGTCATTTACAGGGGCCACCCTACAATGAGCAGTTCTTC
TRBD1	few	15	TRBV12-3/TRBV12-4	TRBJ1-5	CASRPQGNSNQPQHF	TGTGCCAGCAGGCCACAGGGGAATAGCAATCAGCCCCAGCATTTT
TRBD1	-	14	TRBV27	TRBJ1-1	CASSKQGMSTEAFF	TGTGCCAGCAGTAAACAGGGGATGAGCACTGAAGCTTTCTTT
TRBD2	-	18	TRBV24-1	TRBJ2-1	CATSDPRRTSGKVNEQFF	TGTGCCACCAGTGATCCCCGTCGGACTAGCGGGAAGGTCAATGAGCAGTTCTTC
-	few	13	TRBV20-1	TRBJ2-3	CSGMEGSTDTQYF	TGCAGCGGGATGGAGGGTAGCACAGATACGCAGTATTTT
-	many	15	TRBV7-3	TRBJ2-2	CASSILSPGAGELFF	TGTGCCAGCAGCATACTCAGCCCGGGGGCCGGGGAGCTGTTTTTT
-	once	15	TRBV19	TRBJ1-5	CASTSPSGGNSPQHF	TGTGCCAGTACCTCACCTTCGGGCGGCAACTCGCCCCAGCATTTT
-	many	15	TRBV7-2	TRBJ1-5	CASSSSLVRNQPQHF	TGTGCCAGCAGCTCCAGTCTAGTACGCAATCAGCCCCAGCATTTT
-	-	13	TRBV27	TRBJ1-6	CASSFGVASPLHF	TGTGCCAGCAGTTTCGGGGTAGCCTCACCCCTCCACTTT
-	few	17	TRBV27	TRBJ2-1	CASSFLWTDHRYNEQFF	TGTGCCAGCAGTTTTCTCTGGACAGATCACCGCTACAATGAGCAGTTCTTC
TRBD2	many	15	TRBV7-9	TRBJ2-5	CASSPTGLAEETQYF	TGTGCCAGCAGCCCAACAGGACTAGCGGAAGAGACCCAGTACTTC
-	few	14	TRBV12-5	TRBJ2-4	CASAPSRVGNIQYF	TGTGCTAGTGCCCCGTCGAGGGTCGGAAACATTCAGTACTTC
-	few	15	TRBV2	TRBJ1-4	CASSESGGRGFKLFF	TGTGCCAGCAGTGAATCTGGTGGGCGCGGGTTTAAACTGTTTTTT
-	few	13	TRBV27	TRBJ2-2	CASTPANTGELFF	TGTGCCAGCACCCCGGCGAACACCGGGGAGCTGTTTTTT
-	few	15	TRBV19	TRBJ2-2	CASSNPGSITGELFF	TGTGCCAGTAGTAACCCGGGGTCCATAACCGGGGAGCTGTTTTTT
-	few	15	TRBV7-4	TRBJ2-7	CASSPPVAASYEQYF	TGTGCCAGCAGCCCCCCCGTAGCGGCATCCTACGAGCAGTACTTC
-	many	13	TRBV7-2	TRBJ1-6	CASSPSIDSPLHF	TGTGCCAGCAGCCCGTCGATCGATTCACCCCTCCACTTT
-	-	15	TRBV19	TRBJ1-5	CASSTGPWGNQPQHF	TGTGCCAGTAGTACGGGACCCTGGGGCAATCAGCCCCAGCATTTT
-	many	13	TRBV28	TRBJ1-5	CANQGDSNQPQHF	TGTGCCAACCAAGGAGATAGCAATCAGCCCCAGCATTTT
-	many	12	TRBV7-2	TRBJ1-2	CASSSTTGGYTF	TGTGCCAGCAGCTCGACGACCGGGGGCTACACCTTC
TRBD2	few	15	TRBV6-2/TRBV6-3	TRBJ2-2	CASSWTSPNTGELFF	TGTGCCAGCAGTTGGACTAGTCCGAACACCGGGGAGCTGTTTTTT
TRBD2	-	17	TRBV4-1	TRBJ2-3	CASSQDGGGMGTDTQYF	TGCGCCAGCAGCCAAGATGGGGGGGGTATGGGCACAGATACGCAGTATTTT
TRBD1	-	14	TRBV7-2	TRBJ1-1	CASSLEGQGVVSFF	TGTGCCAGCAGCTTAGAGGGACAGGGGGTGGTATCTTTCTTT
-	many	15	TRBV7-6	TRBJ2-6	CARGGRYSGANVLTF	TGTGCCAGGGGGGGCAGATACTCTGGGGCCAACGTCCTGACTTTC
-	-	14	TRBV10-2	TRBJ2-1	CASSAPTGYNEQFF	TGCGCCAGCAGTGCCCCGACAGGTTACAATGAGCAGTTCTTC
-	-	15	TRBV7-2	TRBJ2-2	CASSKERTLRGELFF	TGTGCCAGCAGCAAGGAACGGACCCTAAGGGGGGAGCTGTTTTTT
-	-	15	TRBV7-2	TRBJ1-2	CASSTGTPANYGNTF	TGTGCCAGCAGCACCGGGACACCCGCTAACTATGGCAACACCTTC
-	-	12	TRBV27	TRBJ2-6	CASSSAANVLTF	TGTGCCAGCAGTTCTGCGGCCAACGTCCTGACTTTC
-	few	13	TRBV20-1	TRBJ1-1	CSARGRPGTEAFF	TGCAGTGCGAGAGGACGACCGGGGACTGAAGCTTTCTTT
-	many	14	TRBV6-5	TRBJ1-1	CASSYSGANTEAFF	TGTGCCAGCAGTTACTCGGGGGCGAACACTGAAGCTTTCTTT
-	-	13	TRBV7-2	TRBJ1-2	CASSLIGPVGYTF	TGTGCCAGCAGCTTAATCGGGCCGGTAGGCTACACCTTC
TRBD2	-	17	TRBV28	TRBJ2-1	CASTPPGGTSGRNEQFF	TGTGCCAGCACCCCTCCCGGCGGGACTAGCGGGAGGAATGAGCAGTTCTTC
-	-	13	TRBV11-3	TRBJ2-1	CASSLPGYNEQFF	TGTGCCAGCAGCCTACCGGGGTACAATGAGCAGTTCTTC